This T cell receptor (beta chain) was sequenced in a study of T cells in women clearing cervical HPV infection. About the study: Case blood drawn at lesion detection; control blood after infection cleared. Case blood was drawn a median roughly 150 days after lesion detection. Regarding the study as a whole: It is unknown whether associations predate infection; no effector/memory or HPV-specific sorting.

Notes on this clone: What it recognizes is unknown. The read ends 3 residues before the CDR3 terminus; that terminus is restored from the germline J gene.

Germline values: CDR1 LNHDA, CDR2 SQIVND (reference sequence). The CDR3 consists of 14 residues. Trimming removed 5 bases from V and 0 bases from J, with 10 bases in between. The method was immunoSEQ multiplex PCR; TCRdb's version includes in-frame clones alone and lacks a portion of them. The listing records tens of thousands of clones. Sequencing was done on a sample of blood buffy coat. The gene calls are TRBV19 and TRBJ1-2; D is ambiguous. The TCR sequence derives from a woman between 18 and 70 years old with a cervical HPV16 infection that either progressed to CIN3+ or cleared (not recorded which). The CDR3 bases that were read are TGTGCCAGTAGTTACGGGGATCCTAACTATGGC. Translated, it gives CASSYGDPNYG. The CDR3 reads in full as CASSYGDPNYGYTF.